The rows below give T cell receptor beta chains drawn from one sample of a study of radiotherapy plus CTLA-4 blockade in lung cancer. Assay used: immunoSEQ multiplex PCR; TCRdb lists only in-frame clones, some missing. This table holds some 43,000 clones, approximately 78% found once. The sequencing here drew on peripheral blood, taken from a patient treated with radiotherapy plus ipilimumab. These receptors all stem from a human donor with non-small cell lung cancer who had stable disease on radiotherapy plus ipilimumab. The CDR3 runs from the conserved cysteine through the conserved F or W. Each record gives: V gene, J gene, D gene, clone size, CDR3 DNA, CDR3 protein. The D gene is left open where the match is weak. Clone size is not always given. Where it is, it says once, few, many or a class for expanded clones.

TRBV9	TRBJ2-7	-	-	TGTGCCAGCAGAGATCACGACCGGGGACAAAGAATCTACGAGCAGTACTTC	CASRDHDRGQRIYEQYF
TRBV7-3	TRBJ2-2	TRBD1	-	TGTGCCAGCAGCGCGACAGGGGCTAACACCGGGGAGCTGTTTTTT	CASSATGANTGELFF
TRBV6-6	TRBJ1-2	-	-	TGTGCCAGCAGTTTGGACAGAAACTATGGCTACACCTTC	CASSLDRNYGYTF
TRBV6-5	TRBJ2-2	-	-	TGTGCCAGCAGTTACTCGCAACAGATCGGAACCGGGGAGCTGTTTTTT	CASSYSQQIGTGELFF
TRBV2	TRBJ2-1	-	-	TGTGCCAGCACGGAGGACCGAAATGAGCAGTTCTTC	CASTEDRNEQFF
TRBV18	TRBJ2-2	-	-	TGTGCCAGCTCACCACCGATCTCGGGAATAGGCGGGGAGCTGTTTTTT	CASSPPISGIGGELFF
TRBV19	TRBJ2-5	TRBD1	-	TGTGCCAGTACCAAGACAGGGCTCGAAGAGACCCAGTACTTC	CASTKTGLEETQYF
TRBV4-2	TRBJ1-1	TRBD1	-	TGTGCCAGCAGCCAAGACTGGTTGGGACAGATGAACACTGAAGCTTTCTTT	CASSQDWLGQMNTEAFF
TRBV27	TRBJ2-2	TRBD2	-	TGTGCCAGCAGCCCGACGGGAGGCACCGGGGAGCTGTTTTTT	CASSPTGGTGELFF
TRBV5-4	TRBJ1-1	TRBD1	once	TGTGCCAGCAGCTTTACAGGGGGCTCGGCAGCTTTCTTT	CASSFTGGSAAFF
TRBV19	TRBJ2-1	-	-	TGTGCCAGTAGTCGACTAGACCGGAATGAGCAGTTCTTC	CASSRLDRNEQFF
TRBV28	TRBJ1-2	-	-	TGTGCCAGCAGTACCCCCCCAGGTTATAATGGCTACACCTTC	CASSTPPGYNGYTF
TRBV2	TRBJ2-3	-	-	TGTGCCAGCAGTGACGGTGGAAGCGGCCCCACAGATACGCAGTATTTT	CASSDGGSGPTDTQYF
TRBV9	TRBJ2-2	-	-	TGTGCCAGCAGCGTAGAAGGGGTACAGCTGTTTTTT	CASSVEGVQLFF
TRBV10-3	TRBJ1-5	-	-	TGTGCCATCAAAGGGGCAGAGAGGCATCAGCCCCAGCATTTT	CAIKGAERHQPQHF
TRBV11-2	TRBJ2-5	TRBD1	-	TGTGCCAGCAGCTTTTACAGGGGAAGAGAGACCCAGTACTTC	CASSFYRGRETQYF
TRBV27	TRBJ2-7	TRBD1	-	TGTGCCAGCAGTACGAGCAGGGGGTTCTACGAGCAGTACTTC	CASSTSRGFYEQYF
TRBV5-6	TRBJ2-7	-	-	TGTGCCAGCAGAGATGACCAAGGGGGGGCCTACGAGCAGTACTTC	CASRDDQGGAYEQYF
TRBV7-2	TRBJ2-7	TRBD1	-	TGTGCCAGCAGTCCGACAGGGGGCCGCGAGGAGCAGTACTTC	CASSPTGGREEQYF
TRBV2	TRBJ2-7	TRBD1	-	TGTGCCAGCAGTCAAACAGGGGGAGCCTCCTACGAGCAGTACTTC	CASSQTGGASYEQYF
TRBV28	TRBJ2-7	TRBD1	-	TGTGCCAGCAACTCGGGACAGGGGGGCTCCTACGAGCAGTACTTC	CASNSGQGGSYEQYF
TRBV27	TRBJ1-1	-	-	TGTGCCAGCAGTTTATCCGGGGAAGAAGTGACTGAAGCTTTCTTT	CASSLSGEEVTEAFF
TRBV6-6	TRBJ1-2	-	few	TGTGCCAGCAGTTACCATCAGGGGAGAGGCTACACCTTC	CASSYHQGRGYTF
TRBV7-9	TRBJ1-1	-	-	TGTGCCAGCAGCTCCGCGGCAGTGAGCACTGAAGCTTTCTTT	CASSSAAVSTEAFF
TRBV7-2	TRBJ2-7	-	-	TGTGCCAGCAGCTTAGGCCCGGGAACCTACGAGCAGTACTTC	CASSLGPGTYEQYF
TRBV13	TRBJ2-7	TRBD1	-	TGTGCCAGCAGCTTAATAGCGTCGACAGGGCCTCCTGTCTACGAGCAGTACTTC	CASSLIASTGPPVYEQYF
TRBV28	TRBJ1-2	TRBD1	-	TGTGCCAGCAGTTCCCCCATGGACAGGGTCGGGACTGGCTACACCTTC	CASSSPMDRVGTGYTF
TRBV11-2	TRBJ2-3	-	-	TGTGCCAGCAGGGGAGGTTCCACAGATACGCAGTATTTT	CASRGGSTDTQYF
TRBV7-2	TRBJ2-5	TRBD2	-	TGTGCCAGCAGCTTAGCGGGGGTCGGACTAGCGGGGGAGACCCAGTACTTC	CASSLAGVGLAGETQYF
TRBV5-5	TRBJ2-3	-	-	TGTGCCAGCAGCTCATTGGACAGCTCAGATACGCAGTATTTT	CASSSLDSSDTQYF
TRBV7-2	TRBJ2-3	TRBD2	-	TGTGCCAGCAGCTCTCCGACTAGCGGGACCCGCTTCACAGATACGCAGTATTTT	CASSSPTSGTRFTDTQYF
TRBV19	TRBJ2-7	TRBD1	-	TGTGCCAGTAGCCCGACTAGGACAGGGGGATACGAGCAGTACTTC	CASSPTRTGGYEQYF
TRBV28	TRBJ2-1	TRBD2	once	TGTGCCAGCAGTTTATATCCGGGACTAGCGGGAGACGGGTCCTACAATGAGCAGTTCTTC	CASSLYPGLAGDGSYNEQFF
TRBV6-5	TRBJ2-3	-	-	TGTGCCAGCAGTTACTCGGGAGCCGCAGATACGCAGTATTTT	CASSYSGAADTQYF
TRBV5-1	TRBJ2-5	-	once	TGCGCCAGCAGCTTGGTTCTCGGGAGAAAAGAGACCCAGTACTTC	CASSLVLGRKETQYF
TRBV7-2	TRBJ2-1	-	few	TGTGCCAGCAGCTTAATGGGGGGCAATGAGCAGTTCTTC	CASSLMGGNEQFF
TRBV30	TRBJ2-1	TRBD2	-	TGTGCCTGGAGTGCGAAGCGGGAGGAGCAGTTCTTC	CAWSAKREEQFF
TRBV30	TRBJ1-1	TRBD1	-	TGTGCCTGGCGTCCGGGACAGGGGGCGACTGAAGCTTTCTTT	CAWRPGQGATEAFF
TRBV9	TRBJ2-1	-	-	TGTGCCAGCAGCGTAGAACAGAGCTCCTACAATGAGCAGTTCTTC	CASSVEQSSYNEQFF
TRBV5-6	TRBJ1-1	TRBD1	medium-sized	TGTGCCAGCAGCTTGGCGGACAGGGCCACTGAAGCTTTCTTT	CASSLADRATEAFF
TRBV4-1	TRBJ2-5	TRBD1	-	TGCGCCAGCAGCCAGATAGACAGGGGTGAGGAGACCCAGTACTTC	CASSQIDRGEETQYF
TRBV7-9	TRBJ1-1	-	-	TGTGCCAGCAGCTTAGTCGGGAACACTGAAGCTTTCTTT	CASSLVGNTEAFF
TRBV11-2	TRBJ2-5	-	-	TGTGCCAGCAGCTCCCGGACAGACCAAGAGACCCAGTACTTC	CASSSRTDQETQYF
TRBV2	TRBJ2-1	-	once	TGTGCCAGCACCACAGGGACCTCCTACAATGAGCAGTTCTTC	CASTTGTSYNEQFF